A selection of T cell receptor beta chains follows, all from one sample in a study of shared clonotypes between healthy human individuals. TCRdb's copy holds only in-frame clones and misses some; the assay was immunoSEQ multiplex PCR. Altogether more than 850,000 clones are present, approximately 78% being singletons, with the ten largest covering approximately 0.56%. Material for sequencing was memory CD4+ T cells from PBMCs. The receptors shown here come from a man aged 18 to 35 in good health. Some clones in this sample may be carry-over from other donors' samples. Both conserved end residues are part of each CDR3. D genes are given only for firm matches. Where a row states a size, it is once, few, many or the class of an expanded clone; other rows omit it.

>TRBD2|TRBV28|TRBJ2-3|-
CASSPSGRARDF
TGTGCCAGCAGTCCCAGCGGGAGGGCCAGGGATTTT
>-|TRBV7-9|TRBJ1-4|-
CASSLEVSRQLNEKLFF
TGTGCCAGCAGCTTAGAAGTCTCGCGGCAGCTTAATGAAAAACTGTTTTTT
>TRBD2|TRBV7-8|TRBJ2-1|-
CASRSAGLGQQFF
TGTGCCAGCAGGTCAGCGGGATTGGGTCAGCAGTTCTTC
>-|TRBV28|TRBJ1-2|-
CASSLGGDYGYTF
TGTGCCAGCAGTCTAGGGGGAGACTATGGCTACACCTTC
>-|TRBV9|TRBJ1-2|-
CASSVYTGGYTF
TGTGCCAGCAGCGTATACACAGGCGGCTACACCTTC
>-|TRBV18|TRBJ1-5|-
CASSPIQMDQPQHF
TGTGCCAGCTCACCAATACAGATGGATCAGCCCCAGCATTTT
>-|TRBV28|TRBJ1-4|few
CASSLGGDNEKLFF
TGTGCCAGCAGTTTAGGGGGGGATAATGAAAAACTGTTTTTT
>-|TRBV7-2|TRBJ2-5|-
CASTPRAGSQETQYF
TGTGCCAGCACCCCCCGTGCCGGGAGCCAAGAGACCCAGTACTTC
>TRBD2|TRBV27|TRBJ2-6|few
CASSFMGLAVSGANVLTF
TGTGCCAGCAGTTTCATGGGACTAGCAGTATCTGGGGCCAACGTCCTGACTTTC
>-|TRBV28|TRBJ2-7|-
CASSFHWLSEQYF
TGTGCCAGCAGTTTTCATTGGCTCTCCGAGCAGTACTTC
>TRBD1|TRBV14|TRBJ2-7|once
CASSQGQGAYEQYF
TGTGCCAGCAGCCAAGGACAGGGAGCCTACGAGCAGTACTTC
>TRBD1|TRBV28|TRBJ1-5|-
CASRPSWDRGGQPQHF
TGTGCCAGCAGGCCTTCATGGGACAGGGGCGGTCAGCCCCAGCATTTT
>TRBD1|TRBV29-1|TRBJ2-1|-
CSVRPGQGAVNEQFF
TGCAGCGTTCGACCGGGACAGGGGGCGGTCAATGAGCAGTTCTTC
>-|TRBV4-1|TRBJ2-3|-
CASSRRQGTGEGTDTQYF
TGCGCCAGCAGCCGGAGGCAGGGAACAGGGGAGGGCACAGATACGCAGTATTTT
>-|TRBV2|TRBJ1-2|-
CASSEATGGANYGYTF
TGTGCCAGCAGTGAAGCGACGGGTGGAGCTAACTATGGCTACACCTTC
>-|TRBV19|TRBJ1-1|-
CASRLYTEAFF
TGTGCCAGTAGATTGTACACTGAAGCTTTCTTT
>-|TRBV5-6|TRBJ2-7|-
CASSLMRRGTGEQYF
TGTGCCAGCAGCCTAATGAGGAGGGGTACGGGCGAGCAGTACTTC
>-|TRBV5-1|TRBJ2-5|-
CASSPVGGRETQYF
TGCGCCAGCAGCCCCGTCGGAGGGCGAGAGACCCAGTACTTC
>-|TRBV2|TRBJ1-2|-
CASSDGENYGYTF
TGTGCCAGCAGTGATGGGGAAAACTATGGCTACACCTTC
>-|TRBV7-2|TRBJ1-5|-
CASSPGDGDQPQHF
TGTGCCAGCAGCCCGGGTGACGGAGATCAGCCCCAGCATTTT
>-|TRBV4-3|TRBJ1-5|-
CASSQDQGPQRPQHF
TGCGCCAGCAGCCAAGATCAAGGTCCACAACGGCCCCAGCATTTT
>-|TRBV15|TRBJ1-2|-
CATSRANYGYTF
TGTGCCACCAGCAGAGCGAACTATGGCTACACCTTC
>-|TRBV6-1|TRBJ1-2|-
CASTKSYGYTF
TGTGCCAGCACAAAATCGTATGGCTACACCTTC
>TRBD1|TRBV5-4|TRBJ2-7|-
CASSSIRTGDYEQYF
TGTGCCAGCAGCTCAATAAGGACAGGGGACTACGAGCAGTACTTC
>-|TRBV18|TRBJ2-3|-
CASSLLDNTDTQYF
TGTGCCAGCTCACTACTGGACAACACAGATACGCAGTATTTT
>TRBD1|TRBV27|TRBJ1-2|-
CASSLSEGGGNGYTF
TGTGCCAGCAGTTTATCTGAGGGAGGGGGCAACGGCTACACCTTC
>-|TRBV4-1|TRBJ1-3|many
CASSAPSGRGARNTIYF
TGCGCCAGCAGCGCCCCCTCGGGCCGAGGGGCGAGAAACACCATATATTTT
>TRBD1|TRBV13|TRBJ2-7|once
CASGAPRTGPPYEQYF
TGTGCCAGCGGAGCCCCTCGGACAGGGCCACCCTACGAGCAGTACTTC
>TRBD1|TRBV30|TRBJ1-2|-
CAWSGTGAFPNYGYTF
TGTGCCTGGAGCGGGACAGGGGCGTTCCCAAACTATGGCTACACCTTC
>-|TRBV7-8|TRBJ1-2|-
CASSPGAAYGYTF
TGTGCCAGCAGCCCTGGGGCGGCCTATGGCTACACCTTC
>TRBD2|TRBV5-4|TRBJ2-7|-
CASSSREGGAYEQYF
TGTGCCAGCAGCTCTCGGGAGGGGGGCGCCTACGAGCAGTACTTC
>TRBD2|TRBV27|TRBJ2-4|-
CASSLSGLAGGPSALNIQYF
TGTGCCAGCAGTTTATCCGGACTAGCGGGAGGGCCCTCGGCCTTAAACATTCAGTACTTC
>TRBD1|TRBV18|TRBJ1-4|-
CASSTRGGQGREKLFF
TGTGCCAGCTCAACACGAGGGGGACAGGGCAGGGAAAAACTGTTTTTT
>TRBD1|TRBV5-1|TRBJ2-2|-
CASSLAKDRAGELFF
TGCGCCAGCAGCTTGGCCAAGGACAGGGCCGGGGAGCTGTTTTTT
>-|TRBV4-1|TRBJ1-5|-
CASSQVGQKRGQPQHF
TGCGCCAGCAGCCAAGTTGGCCAAAAACGGGGTCAGCCCCAGCATTTT
>TRBD2|TRBV7-2|TRBJ2-3|-
CASSFGTSEDTQYF
TGTGCCAGCAGCTTTGGGACTAGCGAAGATACGCAGTATTTT
>-|TRBV7-3|TRBJ1-6|-
CASSLHGGNNSPLHF
TGTGCCAGCAGCTTACATGGAGGGAATAATTCACCCCTCCACTTT
>-|TRBV5-1|TRBJ2-4|few
CASSLRATQKNIQYF
TGCGCCAGCAGCTTACGGGCCACCCAGAAAAACATTCAGTACTTC
>-|TRBV30|TRBJ1-3|-
CAWRTVAGNTIYF
TGTGCCTGGAGGACAGTCGCTGGAAACACCATATATTTT
>TRBD2|TRBV5-4|TRBJ2-7|-
CASSLDSGGGYEQYF
TGTGCCAGCAGCTTGGATAGCGGGGGGGGCTACGAGCAGTACTTC
>-|TRBV5-1|TRBJ2-3|-
CASSLVQGGDTQYF
TGCGCCAGCAGCTTGGTACAGGGAGGGGATACGCAGTATTTT
>-|TRBV7-9|TRBJ1-2|-
CASSKMTGDGYTF
TGTGCCAGCAGTAAAATGACAGGCGATGGCTACACCTTC
>-|TRBV28|TRBJ2-3|-
CASSLSGSTDTQYF
TGTGCCAGCAGTTTATCTGGGAGCACAGATACGCAGTATTTT
>-|TRBV11-2|TRBJ2-2|once
CASLDNTGELFF
TGTGCCAGCCTCGATAATACCGGGGAGCTGTTTTTT